This is a list of T cell receptor beta chains from one sample in a study of Ad26.COV2.S vaccination and SARS-CoV-2 variants. Data came from immunoSEQ multiplex PCR; TCRdb stores just in-frame clones and leaves some out. The table includes about 480,000 clones, roughly 89% detected once. This specimen consisted of peripheral blood, obtained in a trial of Ad26.COV2.S vaccine versus placebo. These receptors all come from a person aged 18-60 years who received the Ad26.COV2.S COVID-19 vaccine or a placebo. The CDR3 runs from the conserved cysteine through the conserved F or W. A D gene is named only where the DNA matches it firmly. Clone size is shown for a subset of rows, as once, few, many or a class of expanded clone.

v_gene	d_gene	abundance	j_gene	CDR3aa	CDR3nt
TRBV10-3	NA	NA	TRBJ1-4	CAISESSEKLFF	TGTGCCATCAGTGAGTCGAGTGAAAAACTGTTTTTT
TRBV5-5	NA	NA	TRBJ2-7	CASSSQGAKWYEQYF	TGTGCCAGCAGCTCCCAGGGCGCCAAGTGGTACGAGCAGTACTTC
TRBV25-1	NA	once	TRBJ2-2	CASSEGGELFF	TGTGCCAGCAGTGAGGGCGGGGAGCTGTTTTTT
TRBV23-1	NA	NA	TRBJ2-1	CASSQSLAQYNEQFF	TGCGCCAGCAGTCAAAGTTTGGCACAATACAATGAGCAGTTCTTC
TRBV27	NA	NA	TRBJ2-7	CASSLTGTSYEQYF	TGTGCCAGCAGTTTAACCGGGACCTCCTACGAGCAGTACTTC
TRBV18	TRBD2	once	TRBJ2-1	CASSPSRTSRYNEQFF	TGTGCCAGCTCACCCAGCCGGACTAGCCGTTACAATGAGCAGTTCTTC
TRBV18	NA	NA	TRBJ2-3	CASSRPGGMTDTQYF	TGTGCCAGCTCCCGGCCAGGGGGGATGACAGATACGCAGTATTTT
TRBV6-4	TRBD2	NA	TRBJ2-7	CAGRGGQYF	TGTGCCGGACGGGGGGGGCAGTACTTC
TRBV6-5	TRBD1	NA	TRBJ1-3	CASSTGTGGNTIYF	TGTGCCAGCAGTACCGGGACAGGCGGAAACACCATATATTTT
TRBV29-1	NA	NA	TRBJ2-7	CSVEVGEQYF	TGCAGCGTTGAAGTCGGCGAGCAGTACTTC
TRBV6-5	TRBD2	NA	TRBJ2-3	CASSYANSGRTDTQYF	TGTGCCAGCAGTTACGCAAATAGCGGGAGGACAGATACGCAGTATTTT